This paragraph covers one T cell receptor (beta chain) sequence. Method: immunoSEQ multiplex PCR; TCRdb's copy keeps in-frame clones and lacks some. Seen here are 40,000 or so clones, about nine tenths observed once, and the top ten hold 0.3% to 0.45%. The CDR3 covers 17 residues. Germline V gene lookup returns CDR1 LGHNA and CDR2 YSLEER. J was trimmed by 8 bases and V by 0 bases; bases with no gene match: 11. This sample is part of a study of blood T cell repertoires in COVID-19. V and J are TRBV4-3 and TRBJ2-2; TRBD2 agrees at 8 bases. Sequenced: peripheral blood. The sequence was obtained from a human donor in a cohort sampled during active COVID-19. DNA for the CDR3: TGCGCCAGCAGCCAAGAAAGAAGGACTAGCTTCGCTGGGGAGCTGTTTTTT. The encoded protein is CASSQERRTSFAGELFF.